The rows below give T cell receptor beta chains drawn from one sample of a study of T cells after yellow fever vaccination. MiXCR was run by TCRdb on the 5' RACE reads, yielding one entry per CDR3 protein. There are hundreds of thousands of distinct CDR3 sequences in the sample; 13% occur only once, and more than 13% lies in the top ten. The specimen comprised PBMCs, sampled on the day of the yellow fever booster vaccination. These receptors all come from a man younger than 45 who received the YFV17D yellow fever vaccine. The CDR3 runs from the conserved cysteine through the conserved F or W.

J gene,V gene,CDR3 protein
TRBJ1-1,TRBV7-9,CASSLAFKRTEAFF
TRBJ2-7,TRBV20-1,CSARRASGLYEQYF
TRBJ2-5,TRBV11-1,CASSQGQGDETQYF
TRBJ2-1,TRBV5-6,CASSLAMERGFNEQFF
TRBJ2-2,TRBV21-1,CASSILAGPNTGELFF
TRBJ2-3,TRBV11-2,CASSLLTAGTPDTQYF
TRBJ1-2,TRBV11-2,CASRASGRNYGYTF
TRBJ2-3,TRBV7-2,CASSWVADTQYF
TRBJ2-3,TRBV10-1,CASSRSMAGGTDTQYF
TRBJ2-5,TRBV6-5,CASSHRLAQETQYF
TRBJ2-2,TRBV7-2,CASSTLGGTNTGELFF
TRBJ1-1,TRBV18,CASSGERDTEAFF
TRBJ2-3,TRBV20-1,CSARGLAGSTDTQYF
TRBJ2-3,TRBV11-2,CASSLWGAEDTQYF
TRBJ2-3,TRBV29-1,CSVKRASTDTQYF
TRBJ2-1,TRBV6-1,CASRGTSGNEQFF
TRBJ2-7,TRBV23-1,CASSQEGLGNYEQYF
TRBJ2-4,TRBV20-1,CSLGDLAKNIQYF
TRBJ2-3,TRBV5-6,CASSFRGLAGADTQYF
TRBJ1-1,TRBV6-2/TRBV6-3,CASSYSRAGGGYGNTEAFF